These T cell receptor beta chains were read from a single sample in a study of patients and donors after allogeneic stem cell transplantation. TCRdb passed the RT-PCR reads through MiXCR, listing each CDR3 protein once. The table has approximately 99,000 distinct CDR3 sequences, 35% seen once. The specimen was blood, either unsorted or a sorted T cell fraction (not recorded which). The receptors were gathered from a human donor who was either an allogeneic HSCT recipient or a stem cell or donor lymphocyte infusion donor (not recorded which). It is not recorded whose cells these are; they may come from a transplant donor. Each CDR3 is given with its conserved first and last residue. The D gene is left open where the match is weak. Clone size is shown for a subset of rows, as once, few, many or a class of expanded clone.

abundance,v_gene,d_gene,j_gene,CDR3aa,CDR3nt
few,TRBV10-3,TRBD2,TRBJ2-3,CAISGRTSEATDTQYF,TGTGCCATCAGTGGGAGGACTAGCGAGGCCACAGATACGCAGTATTTT
NA,TRBV7-9,NA,TRBJ2-5,CASSRPLGLQETQYF,TGTGCCAGCAGTCGACCACTAGGACTCCAAGAGACCCAGTACTTC
NA,TRBV12-3/TRBV12-4,TRBD1,TRBJ1-1,CASKPYRQGETEAFF,TGTGCCAGCAAACCATATAGACAGGGGGAAACTGAAGCTTTCTTT
few,TRBV5-1,NA,TRBJ2-1,CASRVGQGLMDEQFF,TGCGCCAGCAGAGTGGGACAAGGGTTAATGGATGAGCAGTTCTTC
NA,TRBV28,TRBD1,TRBJ1-3,CASSRPRTGGLNTIYF,TGTGCCAGCAGCCGACCGCGGACAGGGGGATTGAACACCATATATTTT
NA,TRBV15,TRBD1,TRBJ2-5,CATSRGRGTGMVQETQYF,TGTGCCACCAGCAGAGGACGGGGGACAGGGATGGTCCAAGAGACCCAGTACTTC
NA,TRBV10-3,NA,TRBJ2-7,CASASDSTYEQYF,TGTGCCAGCGCCTCGGACAGCACCTACGAGCAGTACTTC
few,TRBV3-1,NA,TRBJ2-2,CASSLDRNTGELFF,TGTGCCAGCAGCCTCGACAGGAACACCGGGGAGCTGTTTTTT
few,TRBV11-3,NA,TRBJ1-1,CASSPRALLLNTEAFF,TGTGCCAGCAGCCCCCGGGCCCTCCTCCTGAACACTGAAGCTTTCTTT
many,TRBV29-1,NA,TRBJ1-2,CSVLGAAISNYGYTF,TGCAGCGTTTTAGGGGCGGCCATTTCTAACTATGGCTACACCTTC
NA,TRBV4-2,NA,TRBJ2-1,CASSQDPLYNEQFF,TGTGCCAGCAGCCAGGACCCCCTCTACAATGAGCAGTTCTTC
NA,TRBV4-3,TRBD1,TRBJ1-1,CASSRGSGTAKPTEAFF,TGCGCCAGCAGCCGGGGTTCCGGGACAGCTAAACCTACTGAAGCTTTCTTT
NA,TRBV20-1,NA,TRBJ1-3,CSARGLGNTIYF,TGCAGTGCTAGGGGTTTGGGTAACACCATATATTTT
NA,TRBV20-1,NA,TRBJ1-5,CSARAAPIDGPQHF,TGCAGTGCTAGGGCAGCGCCTATCGATGGTCCCCAGCATTTT
few,TRBV5-6,NA,TRBJ1-1,CASSPPGARQNTEAFF,TGTGCCAGCAGCCCCCCTGGGGCGCGCCAGAACACTGAAGCTTTCTTT